Below are 8 T cell receptor beta chains sequenced from a single sample in a study of blood T cells in healthy people across ages. The use of a sample-barcoded 5' primer and a J-beta primer mix characterized a second PCR of roughly 6 to 11 cycles. MiXCR, applied by TCRdb to the 5' RACE reads, yields one record per CDR3 protein. The data contain over 1,500,000 distinct CDR3 sequences, 49% of them singletons. The specimen sequenced was blood. The receptors derive from a woman aged 40 to 50 in good health.

The chain recombines TRBV29-1 with TRBJ1-2, with D unclear. This CDR3 contains 12 residues. Germline V gene data show CDR1 as SQVTM and CDR2 as ANQGSEA. Trimming stripped 3 bases from V and 4 bases from J, with 9 bases between. The CDR3 protein is CSVDGFGYGYTF. The CDR3 bases are TGCAGCGTTGACGGGTTTGGCTATGGCTACACCTTC.

This chain links TRBV6-5 with TRBJ1-2; tentative D call: TRBD1 (5 bases). The germline gives CDR1 MNHEY, CDR2 SVGAGI. With 6 bases removed from V and 3 bases from J, the gap between germline ends came to 14 bases. CDR3 length: 14 residues. CDR3 loop: CASSLRLTDYGYTF. The CDR3 DNA reads TGTGCCAGCAGCCTACGCCTGACAGACTATGGCTACACCTTC.

In this sample, this clonotype turned up a few times. The J gene is TRBJ2-5, the V gene TRBV20-1; TRBD2 matches 9 bases. The J call may be mistaken, given a closer DNA end match to TRBJ2-7. Germline CDR1 reads DFQATT; CDR2 reads SNEGSKA (reference sequence). The CDR3 has 18 amino acids. Here the CDR3 reads CSAASDSGGKTSGDEQYF. In DNA, the CDR3 is TGCAGTGCTGCCTCTGATAGCGGGGGAAAAACGTCGGGGGACGAGCAGTACTTC.

V gene TRBV12-3 or TRBV12-4 combines with J gene TRBJ2-3; 10 bases are shared with TRBD2. Trimming took 8 bases from V and 5 from J; bases not matched to a gene: 10. The CDR3 runs to 15 residues. CDR3 DNA: TGTGCCAGCGGGGACCAGCGGGGGGGTGAAGATACGCAGTATTTT. It translates to CASGDQRGGEDTQYF.

This sequence joins TRBV4-1 and TRBJ2-7, with 10 nucleotides matching TRBD2. This CDR3 is built from 16 residues. With 0 bases clipped from V and 3 bases from J, the junction kept 5 bases outside the gene matches. The germline CDR1 and CDR2 sequences are MGHRA and YSYEKL. CDR3 amino acids: CASSQDSGGSYYEQYF. The CDR3 DNA sequence: TGCGCCAGCAGCCAAGATAGCGGGGGGTCCTACTACGAGCAGTACTTC.

The chain joins TRBV7-8 to TRBJ2-7; D remains ambiguous. This CDR3 is 20 amino acids long. The V end lost 4 bases, the J end lost 7 bases, and 35 bases lay between the germline ends. Germline V gene sequence: CDR1 SGHVS, CDR2 FQNEAQ. In nucleotides, the CDR3 is TGTGCCAGCAGCTCCAGAGTCCCCGCATATAAGGAAGAATTACGGGTTGAGCAGTACTTC. This gives the protein CASSSRVPAYKEELRVEQYF.

This chain connects TRBV6-5 to TRBJ2-5; D is unresolved. The CDR3 spans 15 residues. Germline-derived CDR1 and CDR2 are MNHEY and SVGAGI. V lost 2 bases and J lost 4, with 14 bases in between. The CDR3 DNA reads as TGTGCCAGCAGTTACATTGCCTCGGTCCCAGAGACCCAGTACTTC. This gives the protein CASSYIASVPETQYF.

Turning to this clonotype: This may come from a read error, since a much larger clone is one base off. The V call is TRBV7-6, the J call TRBJ2-7; TRBD2 agrees at 11 bases. Germline V gene lookup returns CDR1 SGHVS and CDR2 FNYEAQ. CDR3 size: 14 residues. The ends lost 8 bases at V and 6 bases at J; junction bases unmatched: 9. CDR3 sequence reads: CASGLSGGAIEQYF. CDR3 in DNA: TGTGCCAGCGGCCTTAGCGGGGGGGCGATCGAGCAGTACTTC.